Listed here are 5 T cell receptor beta chains from one sample, sequenced in a study of T-cell memory formation after mild COVID-19. A single record per CDR3 protein comes from TCRdb applying MiXCR to the 5' RACE reads. The sample comprises about 130,000 distinct CDR3 sequences, roughly 6% of which are singletons, and approximately 2% rests with the top ten. Specimen: PBMCs or a T cell subset sorted from them (not recorded which). The source of these receptors is an adult woman who had mild COVID-19 (a few samples of this study predate the infection). Cell type and time point are not known.

This sequence joins TRBV12-3 or TRBV12-4 and TRBJ1-1, with a possible D match to TRBD1 (6 bases). The CDR3 spans 14 residues. Between the trimmed V and J ends, which lost 7 bases and 6 bases, there was a span of 18 bases. The CDR3 DNA sequence: TGTGCCAGCACACCTCAGCAGGGGCTGTCTGAAGCTTTCTTT. Protein product: CASTPQQGLSEAFF.

This clonotype has more than one count but fewer than ten. This chain links TRBV24-1 with TRBJ1-1; D uncertain. This CDR3 has 14 residues. V was cut by 3 bases and J by 0 bases, with 7 bases left in between. Per germline, CDR1 KGHDR and CDR2 SFDVKD. This CDR3 reads CATSDNSMNTEAFF. The CDR3 nucleotides are TGTGCCACCAGTGATAACAGCATGAACACTGAAGCTTTCTTT.

This clonotype appeared a few times. The chain recombines TRBV25-1 with TRBJ2-5; D is undetermined. Trimming left V 0 bases short and J 5 bases short, with 13 bases between. CDR3 size: 15 residues. The germline CDR1 and CDR2 sequences are MGHDK and SYGVNS. The CDR3 protein is CASSEYSRVWETQYF. CDR3 in DNA: TGTGCCAGCAGTGAATATTCCCGGGTCTGGGAGACCCAGTACTTC.

This clonotype was seen ten or more times. The chain employs TRBV6-6 and TRBJ2-7, with 10 nucleotides matching TRBD2. The CDR3 consists of 15 residues. V trimming: 8 bases; J trimming: 4 bases; junction bases outside the gene matches: 11. Germline V CDR1 and CDR2: MNHNY, SVGAGI (reference sequence). The CDR3 sequence is CASVASYSGGYEQYF. The CDR3 region has the DNA TGTGCCAGCGTTGCATCATATAGCGGGGGGTACGAGCAGTACTTC.

The rearrangement links TRBV12-3 or TRBV12-4 to TRBJ1-1, with 9 bases identical to TRBD1. J was trimmed by 8 bases and V by 5 bases; bases with no gene match: 6. CDR3 length: 13 amino acids. CDR3 sequence: CASSVDRGFEAFF. CDR3 bases: TGTGCCAGCAGTGTGGACAGGGGTTTCGAAGCTTTCTTT.